Listed below are T cell receptor beta chains from one sample, sequenced in a study of a mutant IDH1 vaccine in newly diagnosed glioma. The antigens these receptors bind are not known. Sequencing used immunoSEQ multiplex PCR; TCRdb keeps in-frame clones, though not all of them. The repertoire holds about 55,000 clones, with 75% to 90% as singletons. Sequences were derived from PBMCs, sampled from a glioma patient whose treatment included an IDH1 peptide vaccine. The receptor set was obtained from a man aged 40-49 years with glioma. CDR3s include the opening cysteine and the closing phenylalanine or tryptophan. The D gene is left open where the match is weak. Size values are once, few and many counts, or a class for expanded clones, and some rows have none.

D gene	clone size	J gene	V gene	CDR3 DNA	CDR3 protein
NA	NA	TRBJ1-2	TRBV4-1	TGCGCCAGCAGCCAGGTCAACGGGCCTTATGGCTACACCTTC	CASSQVNGPYGYTF
NA	NA	TRBJ2-3	TRBV7-2	TGTGCCAGCAGCTTCACCCGGGGAAGGACAGATACGCAGTATTTT	CASSFTRGRTDTQYF
TRBD2	NA	TRBJ2-1	TRBV6-5	TGTGCCAGCAGTTACTCGTTAGCGGGGGGGACGGATGAGCAGTTCTTC	CASSYSLAGGTDEQFF
TRBD2	NA	TRBJ2-4	TRBV2	TGTGCCAGCACCTGGGAGGGACGGATTCAGTACTTC	CASTWEGRIQYF
TRBD1	NA	TRBJ1-4	TRBV5-1	TGCGCCAGCAGCCCTGGACAGGGTAATGAAAAACTGTTTTTT	CASSPGQGNEKLFF
NA	NA	TRBJ2-2	TRBV6-1	TGTGCCAGCAGTGAATGGGGGTGGTACACCGGGGAGCTGTTTTTT	CASSEWGWYTGELFF
NA	few	TRBJ1-2	TRBV6-5	TGTGCCAGCAGCCCCGAATACAGGGCCGCCTATGGCTACACCTTC	CASSPEYRAAYGYTF
TRBD1	few	TRBJ2-5	TRBV2	TGTGCCACGCTCGGACAGGGGGAAGAGACCCAGTACTTC	CATLGQGEETQYF
NA	few	TRBJ1-6	TRBV19	TGTGCCAGTACCCCTGGGAGGGCAAGTTATAATTCACCCCTCCACTTT	CASTPGRASYNSPLHF
TRBD1	few	TRBJ2-2	TRBV2	TGTGCCAGACAGGGGACCGGGGAGCTGTTTTTT	CARQGTGELFF
NA	NA	TRBJ1-5	TRBV6-5	TGTGCCAGCAGTTACTCGAGGGGGGGCCAGCCCCAGCATTTT	CASSYSRGGQPQHF
NA	once	TRBJ2-7	TRBV10-3	TGTGCCATCAGTGAGTCGGCGGGGAACTCCTACGAGCAGTACTTC	CAISESAGNSYEQYF
NA	NA	TRBJ1-2	TRBV30	TGTGCCTGGAGTCGGCAGAGTCACGGCTACACCTTC	CAWSRQSHGYTF
NA	NA	TRBJ1-5	TRBV6-6	TGTGCCAGCAGTTACTCGGGTGGGGGCAATCAGCCCCAGCATTTT	CASSYSGGGNQPQHF
NA	NA	TRBJ2-3	TRBV9	TGTGCCAGCAGCGCCTTGGGGGGCCGCACAGATACGCAGTATTTT	CASSALGGRTDTQYF
TRBD1	NA	TRBJ2-7	TRBV27	TGTGCCAGCAGCATCAAATCCGGGACAGACTACGAGCAGTACTTC	CASSIKSGTDYEQYF
NA	few	TRBJ1-5	TRBV6-6	TGTGCCAGCAGTTACGGCAGGACTAGCAATCAGCCCCAGCATTTT	CASSYGRTSNQPQHF
NA	few	TRBJ1-1	TRBV29-1	TGCAGCGTACCCCGGGGACGAACTGAAGCTTTCTTT	CSVPRGRTEAFF
TRBD2	once	TRBJ2-7	TRBV4-1	TGCGCCAGCAGCAATCAAATAGCGGGGGGGCTCGTCCACGAGCAGTACTTC	CASSNQIAGGLVHEQYF
NA	NA	TRBJ2-7	TRBV18	TGTGCCAGCTCACCGACCAGGGTCCCCAGGGACGAGCAGTACTTC	CASSPTRVPRDEQYF
NA	NA	TRBJ1-5	TRBV5-1	TGCGCCAGCAGCTTGGATGGAAATCAGCCCCAGCATTTT	CASSLDGNQPQHF
TRBD2	NA	TRBJ2-1	TRBV29-1	TGCAGCGTTGAAGATTGGAGCGGGGGGGCCCCCTACAATGAGCAGTTCTTC	CSVEDWSGGAPYNEQFF
TRBD1	NA	TRBJ1-2	TRBV7-9	TGTGCCAGCAGCTTTGCCGCAGGGGGCGCCCCTGGCTACACCTTC	CASSFAAGGAPGYTF
TRBD2	NA	TRBJ2-5	TRBV5-4	TGTGCCAGCAGCAAAGGACTAGCGGGACAAGAGACCCAGTACTTC	CASSKGLAGQETQYF
NA	NA	TRBJ1-5	TRBV18	TGTGCCAGCTCACAGGACCCGAATCAGCCCCAGCATTTT	CASSQDPNQPQHF
TRBD1	medium-sized	TRBJ1-4	TRBV7-9	TGTGCCAGCAGCTTGGGACAGTTCCCAACTAATGAAAAACTGTTTTTT	CASSLGQFPTNEKLFF
NA	NA	TRBJ2-1	TRBV10-3	TGTGCCATCAGGACCGGGGGCAGCTCCTACAATGAGCAGTTCTTC	CAIRTGGSSYNEQFF
NA	NA	TRBJ2-1	TRBV5-6	TGTGCCAGCAGCCGCGGAAATGAGCAGTTCTTC	CASSRGNEQFF
NA	NA	TRBJ2-3	TRBV30	TGTGCCTGGAGAATCACAGATACGCAGTATTTT	CAWRITDTQYF
NA	NA	TRBJ2-7	TRBV6-5	TGTGCCAGCAGACGGACAACCTTTACGGAGCAGTACTTC	CASRRTTFTEQYF
NA	NA	TRBJ1-4	TRBV6-5	TGTGCCAGCAGTTACTCGACCGGGGCAACTAATGAAAAACTGTTTTTT	CASSYSTGATNEKLFF
NA	NA	TRBJ2-1	TRBV29-1	TGCAGCGTTGAAGATCGAGAGGCTGGGAATGAGCAGTTCTTC	CSVEDREAGNEQFF
TRBD1	NA	TRBJ2-7	TRBV9	TGTGCCAGCAGCGCGACAGGGGGAGCCTACGAGCAGTACTTC	CASSATGGAYEQYF
NA	NA	TRBJ2-5	TRBV7-7	TGTGCTAGCAGCTCAGAACTAGAAAAGACCCAGTACTTC	CASSSELEKTQYF
NA	NA	TRBJ1-2	TRBV6-6	TGTGCCAGCAGTTACTCGACAGATAACTATGGCTACACCTTC	CASSYSTDNYGYTF
NA	NA	TRBJ1-2	TRBV6-5	TGTGCCAGCAGTTACTCTCAGGGTCATGGCTACACCTTC	CASSYSQGHGYTF
NA	NA	TRBJ1-6	TRBV19	TGTGCCACGGGCCGATTTAATTCACCCCTCCACTTT	CATGRFNSPLHF
NA	NA	TRBJ2-7	TRBV2	TGTGCCAGCAGTGAAGCGGCACAGCGATACGAGCAGTACTTC	CASSEAAQRYEQYF
TRBD2	NA	TRBJ2-4	TRBV5-1	TGCGCCAGCAGCCCGGGACTAGCGGAAGCAGGCAGGAGGAACTTC	CASSPGLAEAGRRNF
TRBD2	NA	TRBJ2-7	TRBV11-2	TGTGCCAGCAGCCAGGGGACGGGGGGGATATACGAGCAGTACTTC	CASSQGTGGIYEQYF
NA	NA	TRBJ2-4	TRBV27	TGTGCCAGCAGTTTAATAGGGGAAAACATTCAGTACTTC	CASSLIGENIQYF
NA	NA	TRBJ2-7	TRBV6-5	TGTGCCAGCAGTTACATTGGCCCGACCTACGAGCAGTACTTC	CASSYIGPTYEQYF
NA	NA	TRBJ1-1	TRBV6-5	TGTGCCAGCAGTTACCGCCAGGGGTTCAGTGAAGCTTTCTTT	CASSYRQGFSEAFF
TRBD1	NA	TRBJ2-3	TRBV9	TGTGCCAGCAGCGTATCTGGGACAGGTATCACAGATACGCAGTATTTT	CASSVSGTGITDTQYF
TRBD1	NA	TRBJ1-6	TRBV5-1	TGCGCCAGCAGCTTTGATGGACAGGGGACCTATAATTCACCCCTCCACTTT	CASSFDGQGTYNSPLHF
TRBD2	few	TRBJ2-7	TRBV7-2	TGTGCCAGCAGGGACATCGGGGGGGGGTTCGAGCAGTACTTC	CASRDIGGGFEQYF
NA	NA	TRBJ1-1	TRBV6-1	TGTGCCAGCAGTCGTGACAGGCCCACTGAAGCTTTCTTT	CASSRDRPTEAFF
NA	NA	TRBJ2-6	TRBV5-4	TGTGCCAGCAGCTCACAGGGCTCTGGGGCCAACGTCCTGACTTTC	CASSSQGSGANVLTF
NA	few	TRBJ1-1	TRBV18	TGTGCCAGCTCACGGACAGCCAGCATGAACACTGAAGCTTTCTTT	CASSRTASMNTEAFF
NA	NA	TRBJ1-2	TRBV2	TGTGCCAGCAGTGAAGTAAGCAGGGGCTATGGCTACACCTTC	CASSEVSRGYGYTF
NA	NA	TRBJ1-6	TRBV6-4	TGTGCCAGCAGTGGCGACCGGGACTGCTTTTCGACCCTCCACTTT	CASSGDRDCFSTLHF
NA	medium-sized	TRBJ1-1	TRBV14	TGTGCCAGCAGCCAAAGGGCAGCATCGAACACTGAAGCTTTCTTT	CASSQRAASNTEAFF